This is a list of T cell receptor beta chains from one sample in a study of blood T cell repertoires in COVID-19. Here immunoSEQ multiplex PCR was the method, and the copy in TCRdb shows in-frame clones only, minus some. The table has about 130,000 clones, more than 75% seen once; the top ten hold approximately 5%. Sequencing used peripheral blood. The receptors shown here come from a human donor in a cohort sampled during active COVID-19. The CDR3 runs from the conserved cysteine through the conserved F or W. D genes are given only for firm matches. Size tells how often a clone was seen (once, few, many) or the class of an expanded clone, and some rows leave it out.

V: TRBV21-1
size: NA
D: NA
J: TRBJ2-7
CDR3: CASSKAVVGLAGTYEQYF
DNA: TGTGCCAGCAGCAAAGCGGTGGTGGGGCTAGCGGGGACCTACGAGCAGTACTTC

V: TRBV12-3/TRBV12-4
size: NA
D: NA
J: TRBJ2-5
CDR3: CASSRGQQETQYF
DNA: TGTGCCAGCTCTCGCGGACAGCAAGAGACCCAGTACTTC

V: TRBV10-3
size: NA
D: NA
J: TRBJ2-5
CDR3: CAISFKGQPGETQYF
DNA: TGTGCCATCAGTTTCAAGGGGCAGCCCGGGGAGACCCAGTACTTC

V: TRBV28
size: NA
D: NA
J: TRBJ1-1
CDR3: CASSLGGLNTEAFF
DNA: TGTGCCAGCAGTTTGGGGGGACTGAACACTGAAGCTTTCTTT

V: TRBV7-9
size: NA
D: TRBD1
J: TRBJ1-2
CDR3: CASSSGTAINYYGYTF
DNA: TGTGCCAGCAGCTCCGGGACAGCGATTAACTACTATGGCTACACCTTC

V: TRBV12-5
size: once
D: TRBD1
J: TRBJ1-1
CDR3: CASAVQGARAFF
DNA: TGTGCTAGTGCGGTACAGGGGGCGCGCGCTTTCTTT

V: TRBV7-2
size: NA
D: TRBD2
J: TRBJ2-3
CDR3: CASSLQRASGAASTDTQYF
DNA: TGTGCCAGCAGCCTCCAAAGGGCTAGCGGGGCCGCTAGCACAGATACGCAGTATTTT

V: TRBV10-1
size: NA
D: NA
J: TRBJ2-3
CDR3: CASRRTNLDTQYF
DNA: TGCGCCAGCAGAAGGACAAACCTGGATACGCAGTATTTT

V: TRBV14
size: NA
D: TRBD2
J: TRBJ2-2
CDR3: CASRRGGRPGELFF
DNA: TGTGCCAGCCGCCGGGGGGGGCGACCCGGGGAGCTGTTTTTT

V: TRBV27
size: NA
D: TRBD2
J: TRBJ2-5
CDR3: CASLGLAGATETQYF
DNA: TGTGCCAGCCTGGGACTAGCGGGAGCGACGGAGACCCAGTACTTC

V: TRBV7-9
size: few
D: NA
J: TRBJ2-1
CDR3: CASSLVQGKVRFF
DNA: TGTGCCAGCAGCTTAGTGCAGGGGAAAGTCAGGTTCTTC

V: TRBV28
size: NA
D: NA
J: TRBJ1-1
CDR3: CASSSRGTEAFF
DNA: TGTGCCAGCAGTTCCAGGGGCACTGAAGCTTTCTTT

V: TRBV5-8
size: NA
D: NA
J: TRBJ1-5
CDR3: CASSRQQGLNNQPQHF
DNA: TGTGCCAGCAGCCGACAGCAGGGTCTCAACAATCAGCCCCAGCATTTT

V: TRBV10-2
size: NA
D: TRBD2
J: TRBJ2-6
CDR3: CASSPSGGSTGSGANVLTF
DNA: TGCGCCAGCAGCCCTTCGGGGGGGTCGACGGGCTCTGGGGCCAACGTCCTGACTTTC

V: TRBV3-1/TRBV3-2
size: NA
D: NA
J: TRBJ2-1
CDR3: CASSQRGRDRTNNEQFF
DNA: TGTGCCAGCAGCCAAAGAGGGAGGGACAGGACGAACAATGAGCAGTTCTTC

V: TRBV27
size: NA
D: NA
J: TRBJ2-1
CDR3: CASSFDRRADRYNEQFF
DNA: TGTGCCAGCAGTTTCGACCGGAGGGCGGATCGCTACAATGAGCAGTTCTTC

V: TRBV11-2
size: NA
D: NA
J: TRBJ2-1
CDR3: CASSLVSGYSYNEQFF
DNA: TGTGCCAGCAGCTTAGTATCGGGATACTCCTACAATGAGCAGTTCTTC

V: TRBV24-1
size: NA
D: NA
J: TRBJ2-2
CDR3: CATSELDITGTGELFF
DNA: TGTGCCACCAGTGAGCTTGATATTACGGGCACCGGGGAGCTGTTTTTT

V: TRBV2
size: NA
D: NA
J: TRBJ2-3
CDR3: CASGGRSTDTQYF
DNA: TGTGCCAGTGGGGGCAGAAGCACAGATACGCAGTATTTT

V: TRBV18
size: NA
D: NA
J: TRBJ2-2
CDR3: CASSSDRNTGELFF
DNA: TGTGCCAGCTCATCGGACAGGAACACCGGGGAGCTGTTTTTT